This T cell receptor (beta chain) was obtained from a study of Tregs in tolerant kidney transplant recipients. Whole-study results and caveats: Biological reproducibility was not directly addressed in this study. Findings come from small patient numbers and require larger validation. Nucleotide sequences could not be compared across some patients' samples due to primer changes.

The CDR3 runs 18 residues. From germline, CDR1 is GTSNPN and CDR2 SVGIG (reference sequence). The nonmyeloablative bone marrow transplants came from related graft donors, with transient mixed chimerism. Unstimulated Tregs (CD4+CD25+CD127-) and CD4+CD25- non-Tregs were sorted from PBMCs. The data were produced by immunoSEQ multiplex PCR, yet TCRdb's version contains in-frame clones alone and is incomplete. The sample includes fewer than 95,000 clones, 93% of them seen just once. On this clone itself: The antigen is unknown. Germline and junction disagree at one end, which may indicate a read error. The same CDR3 also results from other DNA sequences found in this sample.

The sample here was CD4+ T cells from blood (PBMCs), taken 12 months after the transplant. The sequence was obtained from a human patient who received a combined kidney and bone marrow transplant. A subset of T cells may come from the graft donor. The chain is built from TRBV30 and TRBJ1-6, with no clear D. CDR3 coding DNA: TGTGCCTGGAGTGCCCCCCCCAAACTAACAACGGATAATTCCCCCCTCCACTTT. Its translation is CAWSAPPKLTTDNSPLHF.